Listed here are 2 T cell receptor beta chains from one sample, sequenced in a study of radiation and T cells in renal cell carcinoma (TCRdb year 2020). Sample time point, as interpreted from the label and publication: blood 4 weeks post-SBRT, at nephrectomy. The treatment or condition label for this specimen denotes: 15 Gy SBRT to primary tumor, nephrectomy 4 weeks later. Libraries were constructed by the immunoSEQ multiplex PCR assay. This is the immuneACCESS table as TCRdb keeps it, with only in-frame sequences that have V and J called. A part of the clones is gone; compared with another copy, unresolved V genes explain less than half, and the rest is unexplained. The sample has approximately 150,000 clones on record, 86% of them singletons. The ten largest clonotypes hold 15% to 20% of the sample. Here the sequenced sample was blood, taken from a patient whose treatment included radiotherapy and nephrectomy. The source of these receptors is a woman aged 45-59 years with renal cell carcinoma.

This rearrangement joins TRBV6-5 to TRBJ1-1, with TRBD1 matching over 7 bases. The CDR3 sequence is 14 residues long. The germline gives CDR1 MNHEY, CDR2 SVGAGI. V shed 7 bases, J shed 5 bases, and the junction held 10 bases outside the gene matches. In DNA, the CDR3 is TGTGCCAGCACCGACAGACAGGGAGGAACTGAAGCTTTCTTT. Translated, it gives CASTDRQGGTEAFF.

The CDR3 is CATSRDLASSTDTQYF. The DNA of the CDR3 is TGTGCCACCAGCAGAGACCTAGCCAGCAGCACAGATACGCAGTATTTT. The chain combines TRBV15 with TRBJ2-3; a possible D gene is TRBD2 (5 bases). This CDR3 spans 16 amino acids. Germline V CDR1 and CDR2: LNHNV, YYDKDF (reference sequence). V shed 0 bases and J shed 0 bases, with 10 bases lying between them.